These 6 T cell receptor beta chains came from one sample sequenced in a study of technical replicates of blood from a few donors. The protocol was immunoSEQ multiplex PCR, while the TCRdb copy is restricted to in-frame clones and leaves out a portion. The sample has tens of thousands of clones, around 91% seen once. Specimen: T cells isolated from PBMCs. All receptors derive from a human donor in good health. Some clones in this sample may be carry-over from other donors' samples.

The V call is TRBV14, the J call TRBJ2-7, with a possible D match to TRBD2 (6 bases). Germline assignment: CDR1 SGHDN and CDR2 FVKESK. The ends were cut back, 0 bases at V and 7 bases at J, with 10 bases in the middle. The CDR3 extends over 13 amino acids. CDR3 residues: CASSQDSGREQYF. CDR3 DNA: TGTGCCAGCAGCCAAGACAGCGGGCGGGAGCAGTACTTC. The full variable domain, its missing parts supplied by reference TRBV14 and TRBJ2-7, is EAGVTQFPSHSVIEKGQTVTLRCDPISGHDNLYWYRRVMGKEIKFLLHFVKESKQDESGMPNNRFLAERTGGTYSTLKVQPAELEDSGVYFCASSQDSGREQYFGPGTRLTVT.

V is TRBV27 and J is TRBJ1-2; D perhaps matches TRBD1 (5 bases). The CDR3 runs to 16 residues. Germline V gene lookup returns CDR1 MNHEY and CDR2 SMNVEV (reference sequence). V was shortened by 2 bases and J by 4 bases, with 17 bases between the two germline ends. The CDR3 here is CASSLGGAPHLYGYTF. CDR3 bases: TGTGCCAGCAGTTTAGGAGGGGCCCCCCACCTCTATGGCTACACCTTC.

This chain uses TRBV6-4 with TRBJ2-1, with TRBD2 identical over 7 bases. Germline lookup yields CDR1 MRHNA and CDR2 SNTAGT. The length of the CDR3 is 15 residues. Losses at the gene ends were 5 bases for V and 0 bases for J; bases not matched to a gene: 4. The CDR3 loop reads CASSNLAGSYNEQFF. DNA for the CDR3: TGTGCCAGCAGTAACTTAGCGGGCTCCTACAATGAGCAGTTCTTC.

The chain joins TRBV14 to TRBJ2-7; TRBD1 aligns across 7 bases. Germline CDR1 is SGHDN and CDR2 is FVKESK. The V segment lost 1 base and the J segment 1 base; nucleotides outside the gene matches: 7. The CDR3 spans 16 residues. The CDR3 is CASSQVGGQESYEQYF. CDR3 DNA: TGTGCCAGCAGCCAAGTAGGAGGACAGGAGTCCTACGAGCAGTACTTC. The variable domain in full, with the rest retrieved from reference TRBV14 and TRBJ2-7, is EAGVTQFPSHSVIEKGQTVTLRCDPISGHDNLYWYRRVMGKEIKFLLHFVKESKQDESGMPNNRFLAERTGGTYSTLKVQPAELEDSGVYFCASSQVGGQESYEQYFGPGTRLTVT.

As for this clone: Other DNA sequences in this sample translate to the same CDR3. V usage is TRBV15 and J usage is TRBJ2-1; TRBD2 is a possible D gene (6 bases). The V end lost 0 bases, the J end lost 0 bases, and 9 bases lay between the germline ends. In germline, CDR1 is LNHNV, CDR2 YYDKDF (reference sequence). CDR3 size: 16 residues. The CDR3 region has the DNA TGTGCCACCAGCAGAGAGGGGGGAAGCTCCTACAATGAGCAGTTCTTC. Protein sequence: CATSREGGSSYNEQFF.

The chain joins TRBV27 to TRBJ2-5; the D gene is possibly TRBD1 (7 bases). Germline V gene sequence: CDR1 MNHEY, CDR2 SMNVEV (reference sequence). This CDR3 contains 13 residues. With 3 bases removed from V and 7 bases from J, the gap between germline ends came to 12 bases. DNA of the CDR3: TGTGCCAGCAGTTTGGGCGGGGACAGGACCCAGTACTTC. Amino acids: CASSLGGDRTQYF.